One TCR beta chain is described in this entry. The germline V gene encodes CDR1 SGHTA and CDR2 FQGNSA. Trimming cost V 1 base and J 1 base; bases outside gene matches: 8. The CDR3 totals 18 residues. A J-beta primer mix and a sample-barcoded 5' primer were used in a second PCR of roughly 7 to 12 cycles. TCRdb re-analysed the 5' RACE reads in MiXCR, keeping a single row per CDR3 protein. In the table there are about 1.8 million distinct CDR3 sequences, around half of which are singletons. This entry is derived from a study of blood T cells in healthy people across ages. Source material: blood. This chain uses TRBV7-2 with TRBJ2-7; 12 bases agree with TRBD2. The clonotype comes from a woman between 35 and 50 years old in good health. The CDR3 region is CASSLDASGGAWSYEQYF. The DNA of the CDR3 is TGTGCCAGCAGCTTAGACGCTAGCGGGGGGGCCTGGTCCTACGAGCAGTACTTC.